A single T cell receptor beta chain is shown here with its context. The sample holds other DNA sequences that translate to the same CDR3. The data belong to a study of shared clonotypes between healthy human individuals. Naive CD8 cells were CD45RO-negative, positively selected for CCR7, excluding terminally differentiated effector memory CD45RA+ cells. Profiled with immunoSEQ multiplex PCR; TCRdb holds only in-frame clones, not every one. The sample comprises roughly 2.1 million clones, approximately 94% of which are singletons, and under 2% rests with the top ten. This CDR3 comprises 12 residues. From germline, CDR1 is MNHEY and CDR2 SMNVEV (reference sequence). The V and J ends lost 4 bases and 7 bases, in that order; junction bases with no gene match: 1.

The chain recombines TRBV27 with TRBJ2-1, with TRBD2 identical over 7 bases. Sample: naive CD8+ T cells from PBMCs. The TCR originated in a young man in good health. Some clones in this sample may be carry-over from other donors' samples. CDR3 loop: CASSWGGNEQFF. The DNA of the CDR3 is TGTGCCAGCAGTTGGGGAGGGAATGAGCAGTTCTTC.